This is a list of T cell receptor beta chains from one sample in a study of T cell repertoires in cytomegalovirus infection. In TCRdb, the reads were re-called with MiXCR into one record per CDR3 protein. Altogether about 490,000 distinct CDR3 sequences are present, about 17% being singletons, with the ten largest covering more than 20%. Sequencing input: CD8+ T cells from PBMCs. The source is a human donor in good health (CMV status not recorded). Some clones in this sample may be carry-over from other donors' samples. Each CDR3 is given with its conserved first and last residue. Each record gives: D gene, J gene, V gene, CDR3 length, clone size, CDR3 DNA, CDR3 protein. A D gene is named only where the DNA matches it firmly. Size tells how often a clone was seen (once, few, many) or the class of an expanded clone, and some rows leave it out.

d_call: TRBD1; j_call: TRBJ1-4; v_call: TRBV27; cdr3_length: 14; clone_size: many; cdr3_nt: TGTGCCAGCAGTTTCGGGACAGGGGATGAAAAACTGTTTTTT; cdr3_aa: CASSFGTGDEKLFF
d_call: .; j_call: TRBJ1-2; v_call: TRBV4-1; cdr3_length: 14; clone_size: .; cdr3_nt: TGCGCCAGCAGCCAATCTACCAGGGCGTCGGGCTACACCTTC; cdr3_aa: CASSQSTRASGYTF
d_call: TRBD2; j_call: TRBJ2-1; v_call: TRBV7-8; cdr3_length: 17; clone_size: many; cdr3_nt: TGTGCCAGCAGCTCCCGGACACCTAGCGGGTCTTTAGATGAGCAGTTCTTC; cdr3_aa: CASSSRTPSGSLDEQFF
d_call: .; j_call: TRBJ2-7; v_call: TRBV29-1; cdr3_length: 11; clone_size: few; cdr3_nt: TGCAGCGCCTTCGGGGGCTACGAGCAGTACTTC; cdr3_aa: CSAFGGYEQYF
d_call: .; j_call: TRBJ1-1; v_call: TRBV7-8; cdr3_length: 16; clone_size: many; cdr3_nt: TGTGCCAGCAGCTTAGGAGCACCTGCTGGGAACACTGAAGCTTTCTTT; cdr3_aa: CASSLGAPAGNTEAFF
d_call: .; j_call: TRBJ1-2; v_call: TRBV7-3; cdr3_length: 13; clone_size: many; cdr3_nt: TGTGCCAGCAGCTACGGGACGGTCTATGGCTACACCTTC; cdr3_aa: CASSYGTVYGYTF
d_call: .; j_call: TRBJ2-3; v_call: TRBV27; cdr3_length: 14; clone_size: few; cdr3_nt: TGTGCCAGCAGTCCGGCATACATAGAAGATACGCAGTATTTT; cdr3_aa: CASSPAYIEDTQYF
d_call: .; j_call: TRBJ2-7; v_call: TRBV27; cdr3_length: 14; clone_size: .; cdr3_nt: TGTGCCAGCAGTTTGAAGAGGGAACCCTACGAGCAGTACTTC; cdr3_aa: CASSLKREPYEQYF
d_call: .; j_call: TRBJ2-4; v_call: TRBV20-1; cdr3_length: 15; clone_size: .; cdr3_nt: TGCAGTGCTAGTCCCCCCAGTCTAGCCAAAAACATTCAGTACTTC; cdr3_aa: CSASPPSLAKNIQYF
d_call: .; j_call: TRBJ1-4; v_call: TRBV6-1; cdr3_length: 15; clone_size: many; cdr3_nt: TGTGCCAGCAGTGAAGCGGGGGCAGGAGGTGAAAAACTGTTTTTT; cdr3_aa: CASSEAGAGGEKLFF
d_call: TRBD1; j_call: TRBJ1-2; v_call: TRBV7-9; cdr3_length: 14; clone_size: many; cdr3_nt: TGTGCCAGCAGCCCGGGACAGGGAATCTATGGCTACACCTTC; cdr3_aa: CASSPGQGIYGYTF
d_call: TRBD1; j_call: TRBJ1-5; v_call: TRBV5-6; cdr3_length: 17; clone_size: .; cdr3_nt: TGTGCCAGCAGCTTGGAGGGAGGGGGCTCTTTCAATCAGCCCCAGCATTTT; cdr3_aa: CASSLEGGGSFNQPQHF
d_call: TRBD2; j_call: TRBJ2-3; v_call: TRBV3-1; cdr3_length: 16; clone_size: few; cdr3_nt: TGTGCCAGCAGCCAAGAAAAAGCGGGGAACACAGATACGCAGTATTTT; cdr3_aa: CASSQEKAGNTDTQYF
d_call: TRBD2; j_call: TRBJ2-3; v_call: TRBV4-1; cdr3_length: 18; clone_size: many; cdr3_nt: TGCGCCAGCAGCCAAGATATACTAGCGCGCTCTAGCACAGATACGCAGTATTTT; cdr3_aa: CASSQDILARSSTDTQYF
d_call: .; j_call: TRBJ1-2; v_call: TRBV2; cdr3_length: 13; clone_size: .; cdr3_nt: TGTGCCAGCAGGGCAGGTCTAGCTATTGGCTACACCTTC; cdr3_aa: CASRAGLAIGYTF
d_call: .; j_call: TRBJ1-2; v_call: TRBV29-1; cdr3_length: 13; clone_size: many; cdr3_nt: TGCAGCGCCACGGGGGGGCATAACTATGGCTACACCTTC; cdr3_aa: CSATGGHNYGYTF
d_call: .; j_call: TRBJ2-3; v_call: TRBV7-3; cdr3_length: 15; clone_size: many; cdr3_nt: TGTGCCAGCAGCAGTAGCGGAACAAACACAGATACGCAGTATTTT; cdr3_aa: CASSSSGTNTDTQYF